One sample yielded the 9 T cell receptor beta chains listed below, sequenced in a study of radiotherapy plus CTLA-4 blockade in lung cancer. Clones were read by immunoSEQ multiplex PCR, and TCRdb kept only the in-frame ones, dropping some. The repertoire includes around 77,000 clones, less than 85% of them detected once, and roughly 10% sits in the top ten. This specimen consisted of peripheral blood, obtained from a patient treated with radiotherapy plus ipilimumab. The origin of the receptors is a human donor with non-small cell lung cancer whose response to radiotherapy plus ipilimumab could not be evaluated.

By share, this clone counts as medium-sized (0.01 to 0.1%). The V call is TRBV19, the J call TRBJ1-2; TRBD1 matches at 7 bases. Trimming removed 7 bases from V and 8 bases from J; junction bases left unmatched: 10. Germline values: CDR1 LNHDA, CDR2 SQIVND (reference sequence). The CDR3 is 13 residues long. CDR3 residues: CASMETGFRGYTF. The CDR3 DNA reads TGTGCCAGTATGGAGACAGGGTTTAGAGGCTACACCTTC.

This clone was detected only once. The V call is TRBV6-7, the J call TRBJ1-5; D possibly corresponds to TRBD1 (6 bases). TRBV6-7 is noted as an ORF with a role that remains uncertain. CDR3 length: 13 amino acids. CDR3 nucleotides: TGTCCCCTGACAGGCGAAAGCAATCAGCCCCAGCATTTT. The encoded protein is CPLTGESNQPQHF.

The chain recombines TRBV4-1 with TRBJ2-1, with TRBD2 matching 10 bases. Germline CDR1 is MGHRA and CDR2 is YSYEKL. J lost 1 base, V lost 4 bases, and 4 bases had no gene match. The CDR3 sequence is 16 residues long. CDR3: CASSPSGRGSYNEQFF. The CDR3 nucleotides are TGCGCCAGCAGCCCTAGCGGGAGAGGTTCCTACAATGAGCAGTTCTTC.

This chain joins TRBV7-9 and TRBJ2-3, with 15 bases fitting TRBD2. This CDR3 is built from 17 residues. With 5 bases clipped from V and 4 bases from J, the junction kept 7 bases outside the gene matches. Germline V gene sequence: CDR1 SEHNR, CDR2 FQNEAQ (reference sequence). The CDR3 is CASSPGLAGGRADTQYF. The CDR3 coding sequence is TGTGCCAGCAGCCCGGGACTAGCGGGGGGCCGGGCAGATACGCAGTATTTT.

V and J are TRBV28 and TRBJ2-7; a possible D gene is TRBD2 (5 bases). This CDR3 region has 11 residues. Germline V gene sequence: CDR1 MDHEN, CDR2 SYDVKM. V was pared by 7 bases and J by 5 bases, with 9 bases between. The chain's CDR3 is CASTRGNEQYF. The CDR3, as DNA: TGTGCCAGCACCCGGGGTAACGAGCAGTACTTC.

The CDR3 loop reads CASSLLGRGATNEKLFF. CDR3 sequence (DNA): TGTGCCAGCAGCCTACTGGGACGGGGGGCAACTAATGAAAAACTGTTTTTT. The rearrangement joins TRBV7-9 to TRBJ1-4; a weak D match, TRBD1 (5 bases). V lost 5 bases, J lost 0 bases, and 16 bases lay in between. The CDR3 runs 17 residues. Germline CDR1 and CDR2: SEHNR and FQNEAQ (reference sequence).

The rearrangement links TRBV6-4 to TRBJ2-3; 9 bases line up with TRBD1. CDR1 is MRHNA and CDR2 is SNTAGT in the germline V gene. With V trimmed by 5 bases and J by 4 bases, 7 bases remained unmatched. This CDR3 has 15 amino acids. The CDR3 DNA sequence: TGTGCCAGCAGTAAGGGACAGGGCTCTTCAGATACGCAGTATTTT. It translates to CASSKGQGSSDTQYF.

This clone was seen once. One junction end disagrees with the germline gene, perhaps due to a read error. Other DNA sequences in this specimen translate into the identical CDR3. This sequence joins TRBV11-2 and TRBJ2-7; 9 positions match TRBD1. CDR3 length: 13 amino acids. Germline V lookup: CDR1 SGHAT, CDR2 FQNNGV. This CDR3 reads CASSLRQGGCPLF. The DNA of the CDR3 is TGTGCCAGCAGCTTGCGACAGGGGGGCTGCCCTCTCTTC. Supplemented by reference TRBV11-2 and TRBJ2-7, the full variable domain reads EAGVAQSPRYKIIEKRQSVAFWCNPISGHATLYWYQQILGQGPKLLIQFQNNGVVDDSQLPKDRFSAERLKGVDSTLKIQPAKLEDSAVYLCASSLRQGGCPLFGPGTRLTVT.

This clone was picked up a small number of times. The gene calls are TRBV7-8 and TRBJ1-1; a possible D gene is TRBD1 (6 bases). V was cut by 5 bases and J by 1 base, with 17 bases left in between. The CDR3 runs 16 residues. The germline V gene has CDR1 SGHVS and CDR2 FQNEAQ. This chain's CDR3 is CASSRGGGRANTEAFF. The CDR3 DNA follows: TGTGCCAGCAGCCGTGGCGGGGGCAGGGCGAACACTGAAGCTTTCTTT.